Reported below is one T cell receptor beta chain. The sample comes from a study of shared T cell receptors in the human thymus. The table came from immunoSEQ multiplex PCR; TCRdb's copy has only in-frame clones and leaves some out. The profile covers 600,000 to 900,000 clones, with 70% to 90% appearing a single time and more than 0.008% taken by the ten largest. These same data were also listed under a study on human thymus T cells. That paper adds: Corrective heart surgery yielded the resections from which the thymus tissue came. Biased V and J segment usage appeared in thymus and peripheral blood. Thymic repertoires of unrelated individuals were reported in related research to overlap highly.

The sequencing input was thymocytes. The sequence was obtained from a girl in the first two years of life with a congenital heart defect.

The CDR3 DNA reads TGTGCCAGCACGCGGGGGCACTCCTACAATGAGCAGTTCTTC. Translated: CASTRGHSYNEQFF. J is TRBJ2-1 and V is TRBV6-1, with TRBD2 as a possible D gene (7 bases). Trimming took off 7 bases at V and 0 bases at J, with 10 bases between the two ends. CDR3 length: 14 amino acids. CDR1 and CDR2 from the germline V gene are MNHNS and SASEGT.